One sample yielded the 24 T cell receptor beta chains listed below, sequenced in a study of OX40 agonist ivuxolimab in advanced cancers. Library preparation used the immunoSEQ multiplex PCR assay. Entries here come from immuneACCESS through TCRdb and include only in-frame sequences with V and J called. Some clones fail to appear in such tables; in the studies checked, an unresolved V gene covers under half of the shortfall, and the cause of the remainder is unknown. The sample profile shows tens of thousands of clones; 88% of them were found once. The ten largest clones add up to roughly 18% of the sample. Sample: CD4+ or CD8+ T cells sorted from blood, taken in a trial of the OX40 agonist ivuxolimab. The receptor set was obtained from an adult with an advanced solid tumor such as melanoma, head and neck, liver or kidney cancer.

A single count supports this clone. The rearrangement links TRBV4-1 to TRBJ2-5; the D call may be TRBD1 or TRBD2 (5 bases each). V was pared by 1 base and J by 3 bases, with 9 bases between. Germline CDR1 MGHRA, CDR2 YSYEKL. CDR3 size: 14 residues. DNA of the CDR3: TGCGCCAGCAGCCAAGGAGGGGCAGAAGAGACCCAGTACTTC. Its translation is CASSQGGAEETQYF.

This clone was seen once. The genes are TRBV5-8 and TRBJ2-7; D is uncertain. The V and J ends lost 1 base and 0 bases respectively, with 8 bases between them. This CDR3 is 14 amino acids long. Germline V gene sequence: CDR1 SGHTS, CDR2 YDEGEE. As DNA, the CDR3 is TGTGCCAGCAGCTTGTTCGTCGGCTCCTACGAGCAGTACGTC. It is translated as CASSLFVGSYEQYV.

The chain uses TRBV5-1 and TRBJ2-1; weak D call: TRBD2 (6 bases). The CDR3 consists of 15 residues. Germline CDR1 reads SGHRS; CDR2 reads YFSETQ. V was pared by 4 bases and J by 3 bases, with 14 bases between. The CDR3 protein is CASSPLGGDYNEQFF. DNA for the CDR3: TGCGCCAGCAGCCCTCTCGGAGGGGACTACAATGAGCAGTTCTTC.

This sequence joins TRBV27 and TRBJ2-5; 9 positions agree with TRBD1. Germline trimming cut 5 bases from V and 3 bases from J; bases unmatched to any gene: 13. Per germline, CDR1 MNHEY and CDR2 SMNVEV (reference sequence). The CDR3 sequence is 17 residues long. CDR3 bases: TGTGCCAGCAGTATCTACTATGTCGGACAGGGGAAAGAGACCCAGTACTTC. This translates into CASSIYYVGQGKETQYF.

The rearrangement links TRBV9 to TRBJ1-1; possibly TRBD1 for D (6 bases). Germline V gives CDR1 SGDLS, CDR2 YYNGEE. Trimming took off 1 base at V and 0 bases at J, with 16 bases between the two ends. This CDR3 has 17 amino acids. The CDR3: CASSVHYLGGMNTEAFF. CDR3 coding DNA: TGTGCCAGCAGCGTACACTACCTTGGGGGCATGAACACTGAAGCTTTCTTT.

V gene TRBV13 combines with J gene TRBJ1-4, with 7 nucleotides matching TRBD1. With 5 bases clipped from V and 0 bases from J, the junction kept 3 bases outside the gene matches. Germline V gene lookup returns CDR1 PRHDT and CDR2 FYEKMQ (reference sequence). The CDR3 length is 15 residues. The CDR3 DNA reads as TGTGCCAGCAGCCCCACAGGGGCAACTAATGAAAAACTGTTTTTT. The encoded protein is CASSPTGATNEKLFF. The full variable domain, completed using reference TRBV13 and TRBJ1-4, is AAGVIQSPRHLIKEKRETATLKCYPIPRHDTVYWYQQGPGQDPQFLISFYEKMQSDKGSIPDRFSAQQFSDYHSELNMSSLELGDSALYFCASSPTGATNEKLFFGSGTQLSVL.

The chain carries TRBV30 and TRBJ2-7; 8 bases match TRBD1. The V segment lost 2 bases and the J segment 2 bases; nucleotides outside the gene matches: 11. This CDR3 contains 16 residues. Looked up from germline, CDR1 is GTSNPN and CDR2 is SVGIG (reference sequence). DNA for the CDR3: TGTGCCTGGAGTACCCCGTCGGACAGGGAACCCTACGAGCAGTACTTC. Translating gives CAWSTPSDREPYEQYF.

The CDR3: CASSFSATMMYNEQFF. The CDR3 nucleotides read TGCGCCAGCAGCTTTTCAGCAACCATGATGTACAATGAGCAGTTCTTC. J is TRBJ2-1 and V is TRBV5-1; D unclear. The CDR3 sequence is 16 residues long. V lost 2 bases, J lost 4 bases, and 16 bases lay in between. The V gene's germline CDR1 is SGHRS and CDR2 YFSETQ.

The V call is TRBV9, the J call TRBJ1-2; 9 positions agree with TRBD1. The CDR3 is made up of 16 amino acids. From germline, CDR1 is SGDLS and CDR2 YYNGEE. V shed 4 bases, J shed 0 bases, and the junction held 7 bases outside the gene matches. The CDR3 DNA follows: TGTGCCAGCAGCCCCCGGACAGGGGCTTCTAACTATGGCTACACCTTC. Its protein is CASSPRTGASNYGYTF.

This clone showed up just once. The chain has TRBV6-5 and TRBJ2-1; tentative D call: TRBD1 (7 bases). The CDR3 contains 15 residues. Germline CDR1 MNHEY, CDR2 SVGAGI. Trimming cost V 2 bases and J 6 bases, with 14 bases left between them. The CDR3 reads CASSYRDSSGNEQFF. The DNA for the CDR3 is TGTGCCAGCAGTTACCGGGACAGTAGCGGCAATGAGCAGTTCTTC.

The chain is built from TRBV15 and TRBJ1-2; D uncertain. The length of the CDR3 is 14 residues. Germline CDR1 is LNHNV and CDR2 is YYDKDF (reference sequence). The ends were cut back, 4 bases at V and 2 bases at J, with 11 bases in the middle. CDR3: CATSNPRMNYGYTF. The CDR3 DNA reads TGTGCCACCAGCAATCCACGTATGAACTATGGCTACACCTTC.

V gene TRBV6-4 combines with J gene TRBJ2-7; D unclear. Trimming cost V 2 bases and J 12 bases, with 23 bases left between them. This CDR3 comprises 15 residues. Germline CDR1 and CDR2: MRHNA and SNTAGT. The chain's CDR3 is CASSDKEQFLRAVYV. The CDR3 nucleotides are TGTGCCAGCAGTGACAAAGAACAGTTCCTACGAGCAGTGTACGTC.

The count of this clone is one. This rearrangement joins TRBV7-3 to TRBJ2-1, with D possibly TRBD2 on 5 matching bases. The germline V gene has CDR1 SGHTA and CDR2 FQGTGA. Trimming stripped 2 bases from V and 10 bases from J, with 9 bases between. The CDR3 runs 12 residues. CDR3 loop: CASSLGPGEQFF. For the CDR3, the DNA is TGTGCCAGCAGCTTAGGGCCGGGGGAGCAGTTCTTC. Variable domain in full (rest from reference TRBV7-3 and TRBJ2-1): GAGVSQTPSNKVTEKGKYVELRCDPISGHTALYWYRQSLGQGPEFLIYFQGTGAADDSGLPNDRFFAVRPEGSVSTLKIQRTERGDSAVYLCASSLGPGEQFFGPGTRLTVL.

The chain employs TRBV7-6 and TRBJ1-2; TRBD1 aligns across 7 bases. Germline V lookup: CDR1 SGHVS, CDR2 FNYEAQ. The CDR3 covers 13 residues. V was pared by 5 bases and J by 4 bases, with 4 bases of the junction left unmatched. For the CDR3, the DNA is TGTGCCAGCAGCCCCAGGGGGAGCTATGGCTACACCTTC. As protein: CASSPRGSYGYTF.

The V call is TRBV4-3, the J call TRBJ2-7; 7 nucleotides align to TRBD1. This CDR3 comprises 14 residues. Germline values: CDR1 LGHNA, CDR2 YSLEER. The V gene end was trimmed by 0 bases and the J gene end by 5 bases; junction bases not matched to a gene: 4. CDR3 sequence: CASSQENRGDEQYF. CDR3 bases: TGCGCCAGCAGCCAAGAAAACAGGGGAGACGAGCAGTACTTC.

This chain links TRBV5-5 with TRBJ1-2, with 8 bases matching TRBD1. This CDR3 is 14 amino acids long. Germline V CDR1 and CDR2: SGHKS, YYEKEE (reference sequence). V dropped 4 bases and J dropped 3; count of bases not matched to a gene: 5. The CDR3 nucleotides read TGTGCCAGCAGCACCGGACAGGGTGACTATGGCTACACCTTC. Its protein product is CASSTGQGDYGYTF.

V and J are TRBV19 and TRBJ1-2; 12 bases match TRBD1. CDR3 length: 15 amino acids. Per germline, CDR1 LNHDA and CDR2 SQIVND (reference sequence). V dropped 4 bases and J dropped 4; count of bases not matched to a gene: 4. CDR3: CASSNPGQGAYGYTF. CDR3 sequence (DNA): TGTGCCAGTAGTAATCCGGGACAGGGGGCCTATGGCTACACCTTC.

This rearrangement joins TRBV5-1 to TRBJ2-5, with D tentatively TRBD1 or TRBD2 (5 bases each). V was trimmed by 7 bases and J by 2 bases, leaving 15 bases between them. The CDR3 spans 14 residues. CDR1 SGHRS and CDR2 YFSETQ come from the germline V gene. CDR3 protein: CASRDRRRQETQYF. CDR3 nucleotide sequence: TGCGCCAGCCGGGACCGCCGAAGACAAGAGACCCAGTACTTC. Variable domain in full (rest from reference TRBV5-1 and TRBJ2-5): KAGVTQTPRYLIKTRGQQVTLSCSPISGHRSVSWYQQTPGQGLQFLFEYFSETQRNKGNFPGRFSGRQFSNSRSEMNVSTLELGDSALYLCASRDRRRQETQYFGPGTRLLVL.

The chain employs TRBV28 and TRBJ1-1; D is unclear. The V gene lost 2 bases and the J gene lost 4 bases, with 8 bases spanning the gap. The CDR3 length is 13 residues. Germline CDR1 MDHEN, CDR2 SYDVKM. In DNA, the CDR3 is TGTGCCAGCAGTTTAATCAGTGCCACTGAAGCTTTCTTT. Translating it yields CASSLISATEAFF.

The J gene is TRBJ1-2, the V gene TRBV4-3; D gene ambiguous. Germline values: CDR1 LGHNA, CDR2 YSLEER. V was cut by 3 bases and J by 6 bases, with 11 bases left in between. CDR3 size: 13 residues. CDR3 region: CASSQLSGDGYTF. As DNA, the CDR3 is TGCGCCAGCAGCCAGCTCTCTGGGGATGGCTACACCTTC.

This clone was seen a handful of times. The gene calls are TRBV20-1 and TRBJ2-7, with D possibly TRBD2 on 6 matching bases. CDR1 and CDR2 (germline): DFQATT, SNEGSKA (reference sequence). V shed 8 bases and J shed 6 bases, with 8 bases lying between them. This CDR3 has 9 residues. In DNA, the CDR3 is TGCAGTCTGGGGGGCGAGCAGTACTTC. Protein sequence: CSLGGEQYF.

In its sample, this clone was seen once. The V call is TRBV25-1, the J call TRBJ1-6, with D uncertain. Germline V gene data show CDR1 as MGHDK and CDR2 as SYGVNS. This CDR3 has 15 residues. Between the trimmed V and J ends, which lost 8 bases and 3 bases, there was a span of 14 bases. This chain's CDR3 is CASSLGSLYNSPLHF. For the CDR3, the DNA is TGTGCCAGCTCGCTGGGGAGCCTCTATAATTCACCCCTCCACTTT.

The chain employs TRBV27 and TRBJ2-7; D is uncertain. The CDR3 extends over 13 amino acids. V dropped 6 bases and J dropped 6 bases, with 15 bases sitting between them. The germline gives CDR1 MNHEY, CDR2 SMNVEV (reference sequence). The CDR3: CASSPSGFAEQYF. The CDR3 nucleotides are TGTGCCAGCAGCCCATCCGGCTTTGCCGAGCAGTACTTC.

The rearrangement links TRBV5-4 to TRBJ2-3; D gene uncertain. The germline gives CDR1 SGHNT, CDR2 YYREEE (reference sequence). The CDR3 has 15 amino acids. The V end lost 7 bases, the J end lost 2 bases, and 17 bases lay between the germline ends. The CDR3 nucleotides are TGTGCCAGCGTAGATAAAAGGCAGGACACAGATACGCAGTATTTT. It translates to CASVDKRQDTDTQYF.